A selection of T cell receptor beta chains follows, all from one sample in a study of shared clonotypes between healthy human individuals. The table came from immunoSEQ multiplex PCR; TCRdb's copy has only in-frame clones and leaves some out. The sample consists of around 560,000 clones, approximately 95% of them appearing once. The specimen was naive CD8+ T cells sorted from blood. These receptors originate from a woman younger than 45 in good health. Both conserved end residues are part of each CDR3. The D gene is left open where the match is weak. Size is stated for part of the rows, as once, few or many counts, or as a class when the clone is expanded.

TRBJ2-7	NA	NA	TRBV28	TGTGCCAGCAGTTCGACGGGTCTGACCTACGAGCAGTACTTC	CASSSTGLTYEQYF
TRBJ2-7	NA	NA	TRBV7-9	TGTGCCAGCAGCTTAGCTGGACAGAAGTACTTC	CASSLAGQKYF
TRBJ2-7	NA	TRBD2	TRBV27	TGTGCCAGCAGCCCAGCGGGGGGGTACGAGCAGTACTTC	CASSPAGGYEQYF
TRBJ1-3	once	NA	TRBV7-2	TGTGCCAGCAGCTTACTCGTTCGGGGCGCTGGAAACACCATATATTTT	CASSLLVRGAGNTIYF
TRBJ2-6	NA	NA	TRBV9	TGTGCCAGCAGCGGTTCAAACGTGCTCTCTGGGGCCAACGTCCTGACTTTC	CASSGSNVLSGANVLTF
TRBJ2-7	NA	TRBD2	TRBV11-1	TGTGCCAGCAGCCCTCGGCTAGCGGGAGGCGAGCAGTACTTC	CASSPRLAGGEQYF
TRBJ1-5	NA	TRBD1	TRBV27	TGTGCCAGCAGCCAAGGACAGGGTCAGCCCCAGCATTTT	CASSQGQGQPQHF
TRBJ1-2	NA	NA	TRBV6-1	TGTGCCAGCATTACGGCAAGAGTTAACTATGGCTACACCTTC	CASITARVNYGYTF
TRBJ2-2	NA	NA	TRBV9	TGTGCCAGCAGCCCTACCGGGACAGGGGAGCTGTTTTTT	CASSPTGTGELFF
TRBJ1-2	NA	NA	TRBV29-1	TGCAGCGTTGAATGGGCCAAGGTATTTGGCTACACCTTC	CSVEWAKVFGYTF
TRBJ2-2	NA	NA	TRBV10-3	TGTGCCATCATGGGGGGACGGACGAACCCCGGGGAGCTGTTTTTT	CAIMGGRTNPGELFF
TRBJ2-3	NA	NA	TRBV6-5	TGTGCCAGCAGTTATGCAGATACGCAGTATTTT	CASSYADTQYF
TRBJ2-5	NA	NA	TRBV11-2	TGTGCCAGCAGCTTTCCGGACAAACAAGAGACCCAGTACTTC	CASSFPDKQETQYF
TRBJ2-7	NA	NA	TRBV11-1	TGTGCCAGCAGCTTAACTCCCTTTACAGCAGCTCTCTACGAGCAGTACTTC	CASSLTPFTAALYEQYF
TRBJ2-7	NA	NA	TRBV6-6	TGTGCCAGCAGTTACTCGGGCGGGACGAGCTCCTACGAGCAGTACTTC	CASSYSGGTSSYEQYF
TRBJ2-7	NA	NA	TRBV5-8	TGTGCCAGCAGCCCTACCTACGAGCAGTACTTC	CASSPTYEQYF
TRBJ1-2	NA	TRBD1	TRBV27	TGTGCCAGCAGTTTAGGACAGGGGGACGGTGGCTACACCTTC	CASSLGQGDGGYTF
TRBJ2-7	NA	NA	TRBV4-2	TGTGCCAGCAGCCAAGACCGCGGGTTAGCCCACTACGAGCAGTACTTC	CASSQDRGLAHYEQYF
TRBJ1-2	NA	NA	TRBV13	TGTGCCAGCAGCTTAGGAAGGACCCGGCTCTATGGCTACACCTTC	CASSLGRTRLYGYTF
TRBJ2-1	NA	TRBD2	TRBV28	TGTGCCAGCAGTTTGGGAGCGGGAGGAAACAATGAGCAGTTCTTC	CASSLGAGGNNEQFF
TRBJ1-5	NA	NA	TRBV5-8	TGTGCCAGCAGCCTGTCCACGCGTCAGCCCCAGCATTTT	CASSLSTRQPQHF
TRBJ1-2	NA	TRBD1	TRBV27	TGTGCCAGCAGTATCAAATCGGACAGGGACTACTATGGCTACACCTTC	CASSIKSDRDYYGYTF
TRBJ2-2	NA	NA	TRBV28	TGTGCCAGCAGTTTAACAAACACCGGGGAGCTGTTTTTT	CASSLTNTGELFF
TRBJ2-7	NA	NA	TRBV19	TGTGCCAGTAGTATGGCCCTTTCCTCCCGGGGCTACGAGCAGTACTTC	CASSMALSSRGYEQYF